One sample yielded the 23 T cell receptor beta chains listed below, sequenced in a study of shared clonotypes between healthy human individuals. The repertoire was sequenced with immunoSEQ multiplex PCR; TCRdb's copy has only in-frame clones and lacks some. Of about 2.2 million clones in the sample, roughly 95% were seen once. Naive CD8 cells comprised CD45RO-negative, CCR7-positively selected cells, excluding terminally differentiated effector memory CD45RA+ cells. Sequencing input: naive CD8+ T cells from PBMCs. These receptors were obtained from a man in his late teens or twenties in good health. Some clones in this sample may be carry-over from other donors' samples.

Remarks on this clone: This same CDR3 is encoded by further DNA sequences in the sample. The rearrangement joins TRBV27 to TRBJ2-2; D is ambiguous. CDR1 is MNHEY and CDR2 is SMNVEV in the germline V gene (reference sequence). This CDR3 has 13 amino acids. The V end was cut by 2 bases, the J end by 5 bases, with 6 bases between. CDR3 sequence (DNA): TGTGCCAGCAGTTTAGTGGGAACCGGGGAGCTGTTTTTT. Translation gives CASSLVGTGELFF.

The CDR3 nucleotides read TGTGCCAGCAGCTCAGACAGGGATAGAAACACCATATATTTT. Translation: CASSSDRDRNTIYF. This sequence joins TRBV13 and TRBJ1-3; 7 nucleotides agree with TRBD1. Germline CDR1 is PRHDT and CDR2 is FYEKMQ (reference sequence). J lost 5 bases, V lost 4 bases, and 5 bases had no gene match. The CDR3 consists of 14 residues.

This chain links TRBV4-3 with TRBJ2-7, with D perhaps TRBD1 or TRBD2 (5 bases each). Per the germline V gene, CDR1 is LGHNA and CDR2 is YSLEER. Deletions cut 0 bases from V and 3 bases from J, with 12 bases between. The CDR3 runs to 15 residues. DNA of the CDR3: TGCGCCAGCAGCCAAGATTGGGGCGGGCACTACGAGCAGTACTTC. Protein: CASSQDWGGHYEQYF.

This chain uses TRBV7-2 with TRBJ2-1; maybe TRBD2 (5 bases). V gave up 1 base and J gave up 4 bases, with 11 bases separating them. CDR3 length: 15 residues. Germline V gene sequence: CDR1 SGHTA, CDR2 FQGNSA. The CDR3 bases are TGTGCCAGCAGCTTAGAGGACTTAGTGTACAATGAGCAGTTCTTC. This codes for CASSLEDLVYNEQFF.

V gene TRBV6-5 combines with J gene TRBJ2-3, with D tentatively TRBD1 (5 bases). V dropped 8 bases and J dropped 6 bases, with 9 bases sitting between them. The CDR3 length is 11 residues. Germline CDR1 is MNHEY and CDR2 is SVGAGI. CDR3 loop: CASAWGDTQYF. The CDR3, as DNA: TGTGCCAGCGCCTGGGGCGATACGCAGTATTTT.

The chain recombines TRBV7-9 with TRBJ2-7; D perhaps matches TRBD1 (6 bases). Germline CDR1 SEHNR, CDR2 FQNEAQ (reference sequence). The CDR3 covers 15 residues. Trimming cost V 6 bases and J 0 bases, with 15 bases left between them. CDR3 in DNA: TGTGCCAGCAGGGGGGCAGGCCTCTACTCCTACGAGCAGTACTTC. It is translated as CASRGAGLYSYEQYF.

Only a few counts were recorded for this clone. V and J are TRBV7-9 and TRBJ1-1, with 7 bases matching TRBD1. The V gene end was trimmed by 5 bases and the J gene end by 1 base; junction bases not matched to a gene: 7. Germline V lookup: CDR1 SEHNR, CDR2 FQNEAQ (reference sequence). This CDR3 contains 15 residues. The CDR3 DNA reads TGTGCCAGCAGCACCCGGACAGGCCCGAACACTGAAGCTTTCTTT. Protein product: CASSTRTGPNTEAFF.

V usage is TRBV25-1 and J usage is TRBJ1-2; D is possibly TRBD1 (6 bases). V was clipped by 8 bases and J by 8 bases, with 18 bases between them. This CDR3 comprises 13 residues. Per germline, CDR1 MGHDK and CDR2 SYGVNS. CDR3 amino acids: CASSGGSGDGYTF. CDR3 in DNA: TGTGCCAGCTCGGGGGGCTCAGGGGACGGCTACACCTTC.

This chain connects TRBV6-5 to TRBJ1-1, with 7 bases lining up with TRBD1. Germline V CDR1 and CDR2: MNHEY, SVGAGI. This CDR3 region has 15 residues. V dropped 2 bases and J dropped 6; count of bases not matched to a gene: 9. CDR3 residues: CASSYSRTGYPEAFF. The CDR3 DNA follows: TGTGCCAGCAGTTACAGCAGGACAGGCTACCCTGAAGCTTTCTTT.

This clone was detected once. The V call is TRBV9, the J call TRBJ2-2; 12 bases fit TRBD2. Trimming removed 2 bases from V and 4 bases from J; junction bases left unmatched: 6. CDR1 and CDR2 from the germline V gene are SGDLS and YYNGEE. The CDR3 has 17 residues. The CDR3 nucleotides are TGTGCCAGCAGCGTTCTAGCGGGAGGGCCGCCCACCGGGGAGCTGTTTTTT. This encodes CASSVLAGGPPTGELFF.

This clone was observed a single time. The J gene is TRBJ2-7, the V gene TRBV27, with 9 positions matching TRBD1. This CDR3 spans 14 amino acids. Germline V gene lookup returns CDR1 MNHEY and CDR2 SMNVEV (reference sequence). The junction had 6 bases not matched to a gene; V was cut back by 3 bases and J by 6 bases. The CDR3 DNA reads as TGTGCCAGCAGTTTGGGGACAGGGACCCTCGAGCAGTACTTC. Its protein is CASSLGTGTLEQYF.

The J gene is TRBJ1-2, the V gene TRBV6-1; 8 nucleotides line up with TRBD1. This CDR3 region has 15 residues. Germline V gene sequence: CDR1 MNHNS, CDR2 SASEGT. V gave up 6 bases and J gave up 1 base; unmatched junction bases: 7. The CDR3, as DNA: TGTGCCAGCAGGGGAAGGACAGGGAATAACTATGGCTACACCTTC. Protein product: CASRGRTGNNYGYTF.

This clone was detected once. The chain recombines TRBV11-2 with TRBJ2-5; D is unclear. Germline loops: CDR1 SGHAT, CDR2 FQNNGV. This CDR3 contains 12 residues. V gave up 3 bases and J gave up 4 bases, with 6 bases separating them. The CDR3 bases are TGTGCCAGCAGCTTCAGCCCAGAGACCCAGTACTTC. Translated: CASSFSPETQYF.

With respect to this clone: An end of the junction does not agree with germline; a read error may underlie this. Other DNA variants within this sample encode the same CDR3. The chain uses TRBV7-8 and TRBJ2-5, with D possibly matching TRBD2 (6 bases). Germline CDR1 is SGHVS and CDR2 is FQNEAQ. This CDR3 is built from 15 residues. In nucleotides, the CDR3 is TGTGCCAGCAGCCTAGCGATGAGAGACCAAGAGACCCAGTACTTC. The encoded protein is CASSLAMRDQETQYF.

The DNA of the CDR3 is TGTGCCAGCAGCCTCCCCCGGGACAGCTTATATGGCTACACCTTC. Translation gives CASSLPRDSLYGYTF. The chain joins TRBV7-9 to TRBJ1-2; 7 nucleotides align to TRBD1. The junction had 11 bases not matched to a gene; V was cut back by 5 bases and J by 5 bases. CDR1 and CDR2 (germline): SEHNR, FQNEAQ (reference sequence). CDR3 length: 15 amino acids.

The CDR3 loop is CASSLGLAGGNTGELFF. For the CDR3, the DNA is TGTGCCAGCAGCCTTGGACTAGCGGGAGGAAACACCGGGGAGCTGTTTTTT. This chain joins TRBV7-9 and TRBJ2-2; 14 bases align to TRBD2. Germline V gene data show CDR1 as SEHNR and CDR2 as FQNEAQ (reference sequence). J was trimmed by 2 bases and V by 5 bases; bases with no gene match: 4. This CDR3 is built from 17 residues.

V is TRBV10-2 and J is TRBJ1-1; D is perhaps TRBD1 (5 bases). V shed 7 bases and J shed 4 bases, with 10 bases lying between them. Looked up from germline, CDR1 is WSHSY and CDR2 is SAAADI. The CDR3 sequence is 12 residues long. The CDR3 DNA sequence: TGCGCCAGCAAGGAGGGGCCCACTGAAGCTTTCTTT. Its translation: CASKEGPTEAFF.

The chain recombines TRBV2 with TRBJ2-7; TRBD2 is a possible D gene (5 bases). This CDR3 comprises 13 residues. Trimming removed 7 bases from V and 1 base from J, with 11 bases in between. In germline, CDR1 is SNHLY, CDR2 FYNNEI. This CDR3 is CASTPRVSYEQYF. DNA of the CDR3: TGTGCCAGCACCCCGAGGGTGTCCTACGAGCAGTACTTC.

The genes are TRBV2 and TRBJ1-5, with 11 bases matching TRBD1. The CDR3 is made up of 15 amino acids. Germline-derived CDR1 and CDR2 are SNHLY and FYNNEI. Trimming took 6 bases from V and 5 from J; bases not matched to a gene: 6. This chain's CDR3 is CASSPGTGGYQPQHF. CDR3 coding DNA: TGTGCCAGCAGCCCCGGGACAGGGGGTTATCAGCCCCAGCATTTT.

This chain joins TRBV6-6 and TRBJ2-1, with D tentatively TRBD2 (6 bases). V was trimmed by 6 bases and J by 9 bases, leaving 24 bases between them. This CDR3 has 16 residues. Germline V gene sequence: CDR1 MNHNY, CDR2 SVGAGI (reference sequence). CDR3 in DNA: TGTGCCAGCAGCCCAGGGACTTTAACTCCTGTGGGTGAGCAGTTCTTC. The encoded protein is CASSPGTLTPVGEQFF.

In DNA form, the CDR3 reads TGTGCCAGCAGCTTAGGTCGCGGGACAGGCTCCTACGAGCAGTACTTC. Its translation is CASSLGRGTGSYEQYF. The rearrangement links TRBV7-6 to TRBJ2-7; 8 bases match TRBD1. This CDR3 comprises 16 residues. Germline V CDR1 and CDR2: SGHVS, FNYEAQ. V shed 1 base, J shed 0 bases, and the junction held 5 bases outside the gene matches. The whole variable domain, filled in from reference TRBV7-6 and TRBJ2-7, reads GAGVSQSPRYKVTKRGQDVALRCDPISGHVSLYWYRQALGQGPEFLTYFNYEAQQDKSGLPNDRFSAERPEGSISTLTIQRTEQRDSAMYRCASSLGRGTGSYEQYFGPGTRLTVT.

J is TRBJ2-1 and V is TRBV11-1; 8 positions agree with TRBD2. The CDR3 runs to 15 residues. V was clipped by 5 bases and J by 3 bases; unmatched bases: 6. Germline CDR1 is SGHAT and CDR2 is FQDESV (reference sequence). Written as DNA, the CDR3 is TGTGCCAGCAGCGGGGGACTAGGGGTCTACAATGAGCAGTTCTTC. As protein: CASSGGLGVYNEQFF.

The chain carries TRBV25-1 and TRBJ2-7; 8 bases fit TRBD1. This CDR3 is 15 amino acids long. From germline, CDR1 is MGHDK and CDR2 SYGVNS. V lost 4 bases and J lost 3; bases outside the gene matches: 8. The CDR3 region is CASSASGTGLYEQYF. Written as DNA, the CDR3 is TGTGCCAGCAGTGCCTCCGGGACAGGACTCTACGAGCAGTACTTC.